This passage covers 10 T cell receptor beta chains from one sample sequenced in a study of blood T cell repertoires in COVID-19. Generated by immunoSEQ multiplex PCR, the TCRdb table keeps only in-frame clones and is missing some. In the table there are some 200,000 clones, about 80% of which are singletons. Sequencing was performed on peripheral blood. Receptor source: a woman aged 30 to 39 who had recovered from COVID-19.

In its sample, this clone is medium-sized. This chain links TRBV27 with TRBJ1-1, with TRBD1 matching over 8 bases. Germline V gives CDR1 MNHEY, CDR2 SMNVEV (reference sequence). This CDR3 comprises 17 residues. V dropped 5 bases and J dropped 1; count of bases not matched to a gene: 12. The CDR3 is CASSGPPLGQANTEAFF. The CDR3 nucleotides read TGTGCCAGCAGTGGACCCCCACTGGGACAGGCGAACACTGAAGCTTTCTTT.

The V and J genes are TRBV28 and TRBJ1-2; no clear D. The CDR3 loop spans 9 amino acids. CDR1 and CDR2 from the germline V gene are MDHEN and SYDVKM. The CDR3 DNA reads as TGTGCAGTCGAGCGTGGCTACACCTTC. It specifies CAVERGYTF.

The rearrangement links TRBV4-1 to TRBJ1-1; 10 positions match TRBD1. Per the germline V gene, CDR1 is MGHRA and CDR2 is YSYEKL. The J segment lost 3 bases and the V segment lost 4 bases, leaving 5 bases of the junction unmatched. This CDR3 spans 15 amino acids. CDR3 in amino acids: CASSREGQGDTEAFF. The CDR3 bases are TGCGCCAGCAGCCGAGAAGGACAGGGGGACACTGAAGCTTTCTTT.

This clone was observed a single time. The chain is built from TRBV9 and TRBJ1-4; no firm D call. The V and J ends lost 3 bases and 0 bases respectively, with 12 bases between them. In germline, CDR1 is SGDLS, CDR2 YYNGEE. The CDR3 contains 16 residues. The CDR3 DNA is TGTGCCAGCAGCGCATCGACACTTGCAACTAATGAAAAACTGTTTTTT. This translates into CASSASTLATNEKLFF.

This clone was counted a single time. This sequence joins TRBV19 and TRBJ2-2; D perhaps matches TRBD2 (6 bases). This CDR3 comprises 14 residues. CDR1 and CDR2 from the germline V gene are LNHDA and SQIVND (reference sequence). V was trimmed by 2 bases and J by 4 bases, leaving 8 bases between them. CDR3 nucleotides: TGTGCCAGTAGTATACGGGGGAGCACCGGGGAGCTGTTTTTT. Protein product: CASSIRGSTGELFF.

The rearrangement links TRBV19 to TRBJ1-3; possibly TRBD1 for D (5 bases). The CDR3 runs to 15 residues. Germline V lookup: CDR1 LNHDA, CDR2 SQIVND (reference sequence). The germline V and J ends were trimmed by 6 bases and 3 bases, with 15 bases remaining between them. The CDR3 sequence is CASSPGEAGGNTIYF. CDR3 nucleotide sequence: TGTGCCAGTAGCCCGGGGGAGGCCGGTGGAAACACCATATATTTT.

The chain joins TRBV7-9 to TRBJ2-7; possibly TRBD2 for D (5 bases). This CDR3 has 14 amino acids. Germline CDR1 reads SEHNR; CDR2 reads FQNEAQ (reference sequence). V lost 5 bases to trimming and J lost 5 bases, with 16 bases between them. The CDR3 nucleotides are TGTGCCAGCAGCGCTAGGACTGCGACTAACGAGCAGTACTTC. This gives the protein CASSARTATNEQYF.

The CDR3 DNA is TGTGCCAGCAGTTTACGGGGGGCGGAAGAGACCCAGTACTTC. It encodes CASSLRGAEETQYF. This chain links TRBV28 with TRBJ2-5; TRBD2 might be the D (7 bases). Germline V gene data show CDR1 as MDHEN and CDR2 as SYDVKM. Deletions cut 2 bases from V and 3 bases from J, with 10 bases between. This CDR3 has 14 amino acids.

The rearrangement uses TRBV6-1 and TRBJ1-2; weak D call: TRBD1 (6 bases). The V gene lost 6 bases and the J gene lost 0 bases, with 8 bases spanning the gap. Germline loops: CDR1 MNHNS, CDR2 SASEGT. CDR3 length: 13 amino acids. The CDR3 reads CASRTGTNYGYTF. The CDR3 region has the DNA TGTGCCAGCAGGACAGGCACTAACTATGGCTACACCTTC.

This CDR3 reads CASSMGHSGANVLTF. Here the CDR3 DNA reads TGTGCCAGTAGTATGGGGCACTCTGGGGCCAACGTCCTGACTTTC. The chain employs TRBV19 and TRBJ2-6, with a possible D match to TRBD1 (5 bases). Per germline, CDR1 LNHDA and CDR2 SQIVND (reference sequence). Trimming left V 3 bases short and J 0 bases short, with 6 bases between. The CDR3 spans 15 residues.